The 21 T cell receptor beta chains reported below all come from one sample, sequenced in a study of type 1 regulatory T cells. TCRdb re-derived calls from the reads in MiXCR, one entry per CDR3 protein. The table records over 55,000 distinct CDR3 sequences, about 50% of them present only once. Their antigen targets remain unknown. The specimen was cultured non-Tr1 T cells, either the whole culture or a sorted T cell fraction (not recorded which). All receptors derive from a human donor in good health.

The table lists this clonotype with a few counts. One end of the junction varies from germline; a read error may be responsible. This chain joins TRBV7-2 and TRBJ2-7, with D perhaps TRBD2 (5 bases). This CDR3 comprises 12 residues. In germline, CDR1 is SGHTA, CDR2 FQGNSA. The CDR3 protein is CASSLAEWERYF. For the CDR3, the DNA is TGTGCCAGCAGCTTAGCCGAGTGGGAGCGGTACTTC.

The chain couples TRBV7-2 to TRBJ2-1, with TRBD2 as a possible D gene (5 bases). Germline V gene sequence: CDR1 SGHTA, CDR2 FQGNSA. CDR3 length equals 14 residues. V lost 1 base and J 10 bases, leaving 14 bases between the germline ends. CDR3 in DNA: TGTGCCAGCAGCTTAGGTTTAGCGTCTGGAGAGCAGTTCTTC. Translated: CASSLGLASGEQFF.

The genes are TRBV12-3 or TRBV12-4 and TRBJ1-3; TRBD1 aligns across 9 bases. Trimming at V came to 4 bases and at J to 1 base, leaving 5 bases not matched to a gene. CDR3 length: 16 residues. In DNA form, the CDR3 reads TGTGCCAGCAGTTATGGACAGGGGAGGTCTGGAAACACCATATATTTT. Translated: CASSYGQGRSGNTIYF.

This clonotype was seen only once. The chain carries TRBV19 and TRBJ1-6; 8 bases are a match to TRBD1. Germline trimming cut 4 bases from V and 7 bases from J; bases unmatched to any gene: 6. The CDR3 length is 15 residues. Looked up from germline, CDR1 is LNHDA and CDR2 is SQIVND (reference sequence). CDR3 loop: CASSTGQGRNSPLHF. The DNA of the CDR3 is TGTGCCAGTAGTACCGGACAGGGCCGGAATTCACCCCTCCACTTT.

This clonotype was seen just once. The chain has TRBV6-1 and TRBJ2-6; 8 bases match TRBD2. Looked up from germline, CDR1 is MNHNS and CDR2 is SASEGT. The V segment lost 3 bases and the J segment 4 bases; nucleotides outside the gene matches: 2. This CDR3 comprises 15 residues. Here the CDR3 reads CASSDGGAGANVLTF. CDR3 coding DNA: TGTGCCAGCAGTGACGGGGGGGCCGGGGCCAACGTCCTGACTTTC.

This clonotype was picked up a small number of times. This sequence joins TRBV2 and TRBJ2-2, with D tentatively TRBD1 or TRBD2 (6 bases each). The CDR3 has 15 amino acids. V dropped 3 bases and J dropped 1 base, with 9 bases sitting between them. Germline-derived CDR1 and CDR2 are SNHLY and FYNNEI. In nucleotides, the CDR3 is TGTGCCAGCAGTGACAAGGGGGGGAACACCGGGGAGCTGTTTTTT. This codes for CASSDKGGNTGELFF.

The V gene is TRBV27, the J gene TRBJ1-2, with 10 bases lining up with TRBD1. Per the germline V gene, CDR1 is MNHEY and CDR2 is SMNVEV (reference sequence). The CDR3 loop spans 16 amino acids. Germline trimming cut 6 bases from V and 6 bases from J; bases unmatched to any gene: 13. CDR3: CASRGLTSDRGDGYTF. The CDR3 nucleotides are TGTGCCAGCAGGGGGCTGACTTCGGACAGGGGGGATGGCTACACCTTC.

V usage is TRBV2 and J usage is TRBJ2-7; 8 nucleotides agree with TRBD1. V lost 6 bases, J lost 4 bases, and 2 bases stayed unmatched. CDR3 size: 12 residues. Germline lookup yields CDR1 SNHLY and CDR2 FYNNEI. This chain's CDR3 is CASRQGVYEQYF. The DNA for the CDR3 is TGTGCCAGCAGACAGGGGGTTTACGAGCAGTACTTC. Supplemented by reference TRBV2 and TRBJ2-7, the full variable domain reads EPEVTQTPSHQVTQMGQEVILRCVPISNHLYFYWYRQILGQKVEFLVSFYNNEISEKSEIFDDQFSVERPDGSNFTLKIRSTKLEDSAMYFCASRQGVYEQYFGPGTRLTVT.

With regard to this clonotype: One end of the junction does not line up with germline, which may come from a read error. This chain uses TRBV5-1 with TRBJ2-1, with 11 bases that match TRBD1. Germline values: CDR1 SGHRS, CDR2 YFSETQ. CDR3 length: 16 amino acids. Written as DNA, the CDR3 is TGCGCCAGCAGCTTGGCTGGGACAGGGGGATACACTGAGCAGCTCTTC. It encodes CASSLAGTGGYTEQLF.

For the CDR3, the DNA is TGTGCCAGCAGTGAAGGGGGGGGTTACTATGGCTACACCTTC. As protein: CASSEGGGYYGYTF. This chain links TRBV6-1 with TRBJ1-2; D is possibly TRBD1 (5 bases). The CDR3 has 14 amino acids. V was shortened by 1 base and J by 3 bases, with 9 bases between the two germline ends. The germline gives CDR1 MNHNS, CDR2 SASEGT.

This clonotype appeared a single time. The chain uses TRBV5-4 and TRBJ2-3, with D perhaps TRBD2 (6 bases). The CDR3 is made up of 13 amino acids. Germline V gives CDR1 SGHNT, CDR2 YYREEE (reference sequence). Trimming stripped 4 bases from V and 7 bases from J, with 13 bases between. DNA of the CDR3: TGTGCCAGCAGCGGGGGACTCCTGAATACGCAGTATTTT. Amino acid sequence: CASSGGLLNTQYF.

The chain recombines TRBV9 with TRBJ2-2; D unresolved. Germline V lookup: CDR1 SGDLS, CDR2 YYNGEE. The ends were cut back, 3 bases at V and 4 bases at J, with 7 bases in the middle. There are 13 residues in the CDR3. CDR3 in amino acids: CASSETGTGELFF. CDR3 in DNA: TGTGCCAGCAGCGAAACGGGCACCGGGGAGCTGTTTTTT.

The chain joins TRBV11-2 to TRBJ1-1; weak D call: TRBD1 (5 bases). Germline V gene data show CDR1 as SGHAT and CDR2 as FQNNGV. V was clipped by 4 bases and J by 2 bases, with 14 bases between them. The CDR3 runs to 15 residues. CDR3 residues: CASSSPGFTNTEAFF. The CDR3 DNA is TGTGCCAGCAGCTCCCCAGGGTTTACAAACACTGAAGCTTTCTTT.

This clonotype was found a few times. The chain links TRBV25-1 to TRBJ2-3; no clear D. Germline V CDR1 and CDR2: MGHDK, SYGVNS. The length of the CDR3 is 13 residues. V shed 7 bases and J shed 2 bases, with 10 bases lying between them. This chain's CDR3 is CASTRIDTDTQYF. DNA for the CDR3: TGTGCCAGCACAAGAATTGACACAGATACGCAGTATTTT.

In this sample, this clonotype turned up a few times. The chain carries TRBV15 and TRBJ1-5; no clear D gene. Per germline, CDR1 LNHNV and CDR2 YYDKDF (reference sequence). The V end was cut by 4 bases, the J end by 2 bases, with 12 bases between. The CDR3 is 15 residues long. The CDR3 loop reads CATSKDARGNQPQHF. CDR3 sequence (DNA): TGTGCCACCAGCAAGGACGCTCGGGGCAATCAGCCCCAGCATTTT. Drawing the rest from reference TRBV15 and TRBJ1-5, the complete variable domain is DAMVIQNPRYQVTQFGKPVTLSCSQTLNHNVMYWYQQKSSQAPKLLFHYYDKDFNNEADTPDNFQSRRPNTSFCFLDIRSPGLGDTAMYLCATSKDARGNQPQHFGDGTRLSIL.

The genes are TRBV29-1 and TRBJ2-1; D may be TRBD2 (6 bases). Trimming took 5 bases from V and 1 from J, leaving 15 bases between them. Germline CDR1 and CDR2: SQVTM and ANQGSEA. The CDR3 loop spans 15 amino acids. The CDR3 protein is CSVKTYGGSYNEQFF. The CDR3 region has the DNA TGCAGCGTTAAGACTTACGGGGGTTCCTACAATGAGCAGTTCTTC.

This chain links TRBV4-3 with TRBJ1-4; the D gene is possibly TRBD1 (6 bases). The length of the CDR3 is 16 residues. Trimming removed 5 bases from V and 7 bases from J, with 20 bases in between. CDR1 is LGHNA, CDR2 YSLEER, per germline. CDR3 sequence reads: CASSRGRQGGGEKLFF. CDR3 DNA sequence: TGCGCCAGCAGCAGAGGCCGACAAGGGGGTGGTGAAAAACTGTTTTTT.

The chain couples TRBV20-1 to TRBJ2-7, with D hard to call. Trimming cost V 6 bases and J 2 bases, with 11 bases left between them. Germline CDR1 DFQATT, CDR2 SNEGSKA (reference sequence). The CDR3 contains 12 residues. This chain's CDR3 is CSARRRAYEQYF. Written as DNA, the CDR3 is TGCAGTGCCAGAAGACGCGCCTACGAGCAGTACTTC.

This clonotype has more than one count but fewer than ten. The rearrangement joins TRBV29-1 to TRBJ2-3; 9 bases line up with TRBD2. Trimming cost V 3 bases and J 6 bases; bases outside gene matches: 7. CDR3 length: 14 amino acids. Germline CDR1 reads SQVTM; CDR2 reads ANQGSEA. The CDR3 bases are TGCAGCGTTGATGGCGGGGGGGCCGGGGATACGCAGTATTTT. Translated, it gives CSVDGGGAGDTQYF.

The chain links TRBV20-1 to TRBJ2-5; the D gene is possibly TRBD2 (6 bases). Deletions cut 5 bases from V and 2 bases from J, with 15 bases between. CDR1 and CDR2 (germline): DFQATT, SNEGSKA (reference sequence). This CDR3 contains 14 residues. The CDR3 region has the DNA TGCAGTGCTCGCCGGATTGCGGGGCAAGAGACCCAGTACTTC. The encoded protein is CSARRIAGQETQYF.

The chain employs TRBV5-5 and TRBJ2-3, with D tentatively TRBD1 or TRBD2 (6 bases each). V gave up 6 bases and J gave up 1 base, with 18 bases separating them. The CDR3 length is 16 residues. Germline loops: CDR1 SGHKS, CDR2 YYEKEE (reference sequence). The CDR3 is CASTIGGGGRTDTQYF. The CDR3 DNA is TGTGCCAGCACCATTGGTGGTGGGGGGCGCACAGATACGCAGTATTTT. Supplemented by reference TRBV5-5 and TRBJ2-3, the full variable domain reads DAGVTQSPTHLIKTRGQQVTLRCSPISGHKSVSWYQQVLGQGPQFIFQYYEKEERGRGNFPDRFSARQFPNYSSELNVNALLLGDSALYLCASTIGGGGRTDTQYFGPGTRLTVL.